This is a list of T cell receptor beta chains from one sample in a study of T cells in Graves' hyperthyroidism and ophthalmopathy. TCRdb analysed the multiplex PCR reads with MiXCR anew, one entry per CDR3 protein. The data contain 500,000 to 550,000 distinct CDR3 sequences, less than 20% of them singletons. Sequenced material: blood. These TCRs come from a man in his forties or fifties with Graves' ophthalmopathy. Both conserved end residues are part of each CDR3. A D gene is named only where the DNA matches it firmly. Size values are once, few and many counts, or a class for expanded clones, and some rows have none.

clone_size	d_call	v_call	j_call	cdr3_nt	cdr3_aa
many	-	TRBV7-2	TRBJ2-3	TGTGCCAGCAGCTCCGGGGCCGATGGGGGTACGCAGTATTTT	CASSSGADGGTQYF
many	-	TRBV5-1	TRBJ1-1	TGCGCCAGCAGCTCCCTGACAGGCGATACTGAAGCTTTCTTT	CASSSLTGDTEAFF
few	-	TRBV20-1	TRBJ2-3	TGCAGTGCTAGTCCAACCCTGGATACGCAGTATTTT	CSASPTLDTQYF
once	-	TRBV19	TRBJ2-5	TGTGCCAGCAGCCACTGGACAGACCAAGAGACCCAGTACTTC	CASSHWTDQETQYF
few	-	TRBV6-2/TRBV6-3	TRBJ2-3	TGTGCCAGCAGTTACTTACTCCAATTGGGTACGCAGTATTTT	CASSYLLQLGTQYF
-	TRBD1	TRBV20-1	TRBJ2-3	TGCAGTGCCCACGGGACAGGTGGGACAGATACGCAGTATTTT	CSAHGTGGTDTQYF
few	-	TRBV20-1	TRBJ1-2	TGCAGTGCTAGAGACGCCCACGCAGGATACTATGGCTACACCTTC	CSARDAHAGYYGYTF
few	-	TRBV20-1	TRBJ1-2	TGCAGTGCTAGAGATCAACAGGGCTACTATGGCTACACCTTC	CSARDQQGYYGYTF
-	-	TRBV3-1	TRBJ1-1	TGTGCCAGCAGCCTAACCACGTCGAACACTGAAGCTTTCTTT	CASSLTTSNTEAFF
many	-	TRBV13	TRBJ2-5	TGTGCCAGCAGCTTAGGCCTGACCGACCAACAAGAGACCCAGTACTTC	CASSLGLTDQQETQYF
many	-	TRBV7-8	TRBJ2-5	TGTGCCAGCAGCCCACAGGGTACCCAGTACTTC	CASSPQGTQYF
many	TRBD1	TRBV12-3/TRBV12-4	TRBJ2-1	TGTGCCAGCAGCTTATGGACAGGGGGCAATGAGCAGTTCTTC	CASSLWTGGNEQFF
many	TRBD2	TRBV10-3	TRBJ2-7	TGTGCCATCAGTAACCAGGCCCAGGGACTAGCGGGAGTCTACGAGCAGTACTTC	CAISNQAQGLAGVYEQYF
-	-	TRBV9	TRBJ1-1	TGTGCCAGCAGCAACAGGGAGGGAATGAACACTGAAGCTTTCTTT	CASSNREGMNTEAFF
-	-	TRBV5-1	TRBJ2-5	TGCGCCAGCAGCTTGATGGGGACCTCGGAGACCCAGTACTTC	CASSLMGTSETQYF
few	-	TRBV15	TRBJ1-5	TGTGCCACCAGCAGAGATAGGCAGGCGAATCAGCCCCAGCATTTT	CATSRDRQANQPQHF
-	TRBD2	TRBV6-9	TRBJ2-7	TGTGCCAGCAGTTCCTTACCGACTAGCGGGTCCTACGAGCAGTACTTC	CASSSLPTSGSYEQYF
-	-	TRBV5-5	TRBJ2-5	TGTGCCAGCAGCCAAACCACCCCTTTAAACCCGGGACGCCACTTC	CASSQTTPLNPGRHF
-	TRBD2	TRBV7-2	TRBJ2-7	TGTGCCAGCAGCTTAGAGGGAGGGGCCGAGCAGTACTTC	CASSLEGGAEQYF
few	-	TRBV10-3	TRBJ2-7	TGTGCCATCACCGCCAAGATGGTCGAGTCCTACGAGCAGTACTTC	CAITAKMVESYEQYF
few	-	TRBV7-2	TRBJ1-6	TGTGCCAGCAGCTCCCAGATACCACCCCTCCACTTT	CASSSQIPPLHF
many	-	TRBV28	TRBJ2-1	TGTGCCAGCAGCCCGAGGACTAATGCCTACAATGAGCAGTTCTTC	CASSPRTNAYNEQFF
many	-	TRBV7-8	TRBJ2-7	TGTGCCAGCAGCTTCAGACTAGAAGACGAGCAGTACTTC	CASSFRLEDEQYF
many	-	TRBV30	TRBJ2-7	TGTGCCAGCAGCCGGATCGGGGCCTTAGCCTACGAGCAGTACTTC	CASSRIGALAYEQYF
-	TRBD2	TRBV20-1	TRBJ2-7	TGCAGGCCCCCTAGCGGGGGGGCGCGGTTCCCCGAGCAGTACTTC	CRPPSGGARFPEQYF
-	-	TRBV2	TRBJ2-2	TGTGCCAGCAGTGTGGACAGGGAGGGGCTGTTTTTT	CASSVDREGLFF
many	-	TRBV30	TRBJ1-1	TGTGCCTGGAAGTTTGCGGAGAACACTGAAGCTTTCTTT	CAWKFAENTEAFF
many	-	TRBV12-3/TRBV12-4	TRBJ1-4	TGTGCCAGCAGTTCGGACACCGCGGGTGAAAAACTGTTTTTT	CASSSDTAGEKLFF
-	-	TRBV28	TRBJ2-2	TGTGCCAGCAGTACAAATACTTGGGACACCGGGGAGCTGTTTTTT	CASSTNTWDTGELFF
many	TRBD2	TRBV28	TRBJ2-5	TGTGCCAGCAGCCAGACTAGCGGGCTTCGGGAGACCCAGTACTTC	CASSQTSGLRETQYF
-	-	TRBV20-1	TRBJ1-1	TGCAGTGCCTCTCGGGGAGGCACTGAAGCTTTCTTT	CSASRGGTEAFF
-	-	TRBV6-1	TRBJ1-1	TGTGCCAACAGTCGTCAGGCCTGGGACACTGAAGCTTTCTTT	CANSRQAWDTEAFF
few	TRBD1	TRBV12-3/TRBV12-4	TRBJ2-3	TGTGCCAACAGGAGACAGGGAACAGATACGCAGTATTTT	CANRRQGTDTQYF
-	-	TRBV5-1	TRBJ1-4	TGCGCCAGCAGCTACAGGGTCCGAGGTTCAACTAATGAAAAACTGTTTTTT	CASSYRVRGSTNEKLFF
few	-	TRBV6-1	TRBJ1-1	TGTGCCAGCAGTGTCCACAGGGTGACGAACACTGAAGCTTTCTTT	CASSVHRVTNTEAFF
-	-	TRBV5-1	TRBJ2-1	TGCGCCAGCAGCTTGGAGGGGTGGGATGAGCAGTTCTTC	CASSLEGWDEQFF
few	-	TRBV7-6	TRBJ1-1	TGTGCCAGCAGCTTACTTAAGGGAGGAGAAGCTTTCTTT	CASSLLKGGEAFF
few	TRBD2	TRBV18	TRBJ2-5	TGTGCCAGCTCACCGCCCGGGACTAGCGACCAAGAGACCCAGTACTTC	CASSPPGTSDQETQYF
many	TRBD1	TRBV2	TRBJ2-7	TGTGCCAGCAGAACAGGGGCCCACGAGCAGTACTTC	CASRTGAHEQYF
few	TRBD1	TRBV18	TRBJ1-2	TGTGCCAGCTCACCATCGGCAGGGGGCGAAGGCTACACCTTC	CASSPSAGGEGYTF